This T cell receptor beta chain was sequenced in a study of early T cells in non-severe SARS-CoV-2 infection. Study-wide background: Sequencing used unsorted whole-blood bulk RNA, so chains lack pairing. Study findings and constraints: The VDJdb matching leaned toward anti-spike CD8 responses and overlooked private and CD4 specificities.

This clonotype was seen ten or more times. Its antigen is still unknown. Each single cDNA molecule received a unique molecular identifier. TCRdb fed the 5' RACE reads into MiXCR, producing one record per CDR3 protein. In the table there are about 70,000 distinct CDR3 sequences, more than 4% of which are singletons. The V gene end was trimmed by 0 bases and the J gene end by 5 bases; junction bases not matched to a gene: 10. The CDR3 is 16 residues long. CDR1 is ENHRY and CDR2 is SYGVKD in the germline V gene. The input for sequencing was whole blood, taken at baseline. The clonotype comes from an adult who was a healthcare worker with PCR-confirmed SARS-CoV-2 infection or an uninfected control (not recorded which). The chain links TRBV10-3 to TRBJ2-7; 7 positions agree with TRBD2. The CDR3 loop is CAISESVGLADNEQYF. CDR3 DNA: TGTGCCATCAGTGAGTCAGTCGGGCTAGCGGACAACGAGCAGTACTTC.